These T cell receptor beta chains were read from a single sample in a study of cytomegalovirus exposure and HLA in healthy donors. Profiled with immunoSEQ multiplex PCR; TCRdb holds only in-frame clones, not every one. The sample carries about 140,000 clones, less than 90% recorded once. Sequencing used PBMCs. These receptors originate from a man between 18 and 29 years old in good health and CMV-seronegative. The CDR3 runs from the conserved cysteine through the conserved F or W. The order of the fields is V gene, J gene, clone size, D gene, CDR3 DNA, CDR3 protein. A D gene is named only where the DNA matches it firmly. Size is omitted from some rows. Given values are once, few, many or a class for expanded clones.

TRBV5-1	TRBJ2-7	NA	NA	TGCGCCAGCAGCTTGGGACCTCGGAGCTCCTACGAGCAGTACTTC	CASSLGPRSSYEQYF
TRBV27	TRBJ1-1	NA	TRBD1	TGTGCCAGCAGTTTATCACCGGGACAGGGCGTGAACACTGAAGCTTTCTTT	CASSLSPGQGVNTEAFF
TRBV28	TRBJ2-7	NA	TRBD1	TGTGCCAGCCACGGGACAGGGTACTCCTACGAGCAGTACTTC	CASHGTGYSYEQYF
TRBV19	TRBJ1-1	NA	TRBD1	TGTGCCAGTAAGGGACAGGGAACGATGAACACTGAAGCTTTCTTT	CASKGQGTMNTEAFF
TRBV5-4	TRBJ2-3	NA	TRBD2	TGTGCCAGCAGCCTCAAACCGACTAGCGGGGGCACAGATACGCAGTATTTT	CASSLKPTSGGTDTQYF
TRBV9	TRBJ1-1	NA	NA	TGTGCCAGCAGCGACGGACATCAAAGTGATCACAACACTGAAGCTTTCTTT	CASSDGHQSDHNTEAFF
TRBV9	TRBJ2-2	NA	TRBD2	TGTGCCAGCAGCGCCGCTAGCGGGAGTTCCGGGGAGCTGTTTTTT	CASSAASGSSGELFF
TRBV19	TRBJ2-1	NA	NA	TGTGCCAGTAGCCCCGGGGGCTCCTACAATGAGCAGTTCTTC	CASSPGGSYNEQFF
TRBV13	TRBJ2-7	NA	NA	TGTGCCAGCAGCCCCAGGGTAGGCGCCCCCTGGGAGCAGTACTTC	CASSPRVGAPWEQYF
TRBV6-5	TRBJ2-2	NA	TRBD1	TGTGCCAGCAGTTTCGCCGGGACAGCATACACCGGGGAGCTGTTTTTT	CASSFAGTAYTGELFF
TRBV9	TRBJ1-6	NA	NA	TGTGCCAGCAGCGTCACAGGGCGGGCGTCCTATAATTCACCCCTCCACTTT	CASSVTGRASYNSPLHF
TRBV7-2	TRBJ2-7	NA	NA	TGTGCCAGCAGCTTAATTAGCTCCTACGAGCAGTACTTC	CASSLISSYEQYF
TRBV13	TRBJ2-2	NA	TRBD2	TGTGCCAGCAGCACACGGGAGGGACAGAACACCGGGGAGCTGTTTTTT	CASSTREGQNTGELFF
TRBV7-2	TRBJ2-1	NA	TRBD2	TGTGCCAGCAGCGCCAGACTAGCCTGGCAGTTCTTC	CASSARLAWQFF
TRBV5-1	TRBJ2-5	NA	TRBD1	TGCGCCAGCTCGGGACAGGGGGCTTGGAAAGAGACCCAGTACTTC	CASSGQGAWKETQYF
TRBV10-1	TRBJ2-7	NA	NA	TGCGCCAGCAGTGAGCTAGCTCCTTCCTACGAGCAGTACTTC	CASSELAPSYEQYF
TRBV6-5	TRBJ1-3	NA	TRBD1	TGTGCCAGCAGTTCAAGGACAGGGGCTGGAAACACCATATATTTT	CASSSRTGAGNTIYF
TRBV30	TRBJ2-1	NA	NA	TGTGCCTGGAGTAGGGGGGGTTCCTACAATGAGCAGTTCTTC	CAWSRGGSYNEQFF
TRBV25-1	TRBJ1-3	once	NA	TGTGCCAGCAGTGAATCACAGGGCTCTGGAAACACCATATATTTT	CASSESQGSGNTIYF
TRBV19	TRBJ1-5	NA	NA	TGTGCCAGTACCCTAAAGGTGGACGGGAACACCCGACGGGGACAGCCCCAGCATTTT	CASTLKVDGNTRRGQPQHF
TRBV11-2	TRBJ2-1	NA	TRBD2	TGTGCCAGCAGCTCGACTAGCGGGAATTTCGATGAGCAGTTCTTC	CASSSTSGNFDEQFF
TRBV7-2	TRBJ1-5	NA	NA	TGTGCCAGCAGCCCCTTTTTACAGAGCAATCAGCCCCAGCATTTT	CASSPFLQSNQPQHF
TRBV9	TRBJ1-1	NA	TRBD1	TGTGCCAGCAGCCCAAGAGGACAGGGCACTGAAGCTTTCTTT	CASSPRGQGTEAFF
TRBV9	TRBJ1-2	once	NA	TGTGCCAGCCAAAAAATACAGGGCAACTATGGCTACACCTTC	CASQKIQGNYGYTF
TRBV7-9	TRBJ2-3	NA	NA	TGTGCCAGCAGCTTAGGGTGGGCCTTTAGCACAGATACGCAGTATTTT	CASSLGWAFSTDTQYF
TRBV5-1	TRBJ1-2	NA	NA	TGCGCCAGCAGCTTGGTGGCAGGCCAATATGGCTACACCTTC	CASSLVAGQYGYTF
TRBV2	TRBJ1-1	NA	NA	TGTGCCAGCAGACATGACACTGAAGCTTTCTTT	CASRHDTEAFF
TRBV2	TRBJ1-4	once	TRBD1	TGTGCCAGCAGTACCCAGGGGGGAGAGGAAAAACTGTTTTTT	CASSTQGGEEKLFF
TRBV18	TRBJ2-1	NA	TRBD2	TGTGCCAGCTCACCCCAGCCTAGCGGGAGTTATGAGCAGTTCTTC	CASSPQPSGSYEQFF
TRBV5-1	TRBJ1-1	NA	NA	TGCGCCAGCAGCTTGGGGATTGGGAGCACTGAAGCTTTCTTT	CASSLGIGSTEAFF
TRBV6-6	TRBJ2-7	NA	TRBD1	TGTGCCAGCAGTTCTCAGGGGGCCGAGCAGTACTTC	CASSSQGAEQYF
TRBV6-1	TRBJ2-6	once	NA	TGTGCCAGCAGTGGACAGTTCTCTGGGGCCAACGTCCTGACTTTC	CASSGQFSGANVLTF
TRBV28	TRBJ1-2	once	NA	TGTGCCAGCAGTTCCGGGTTGGGCTATGGCTACACCTTC	CASSSGLGYGYTF
TRBV10-3	TRBJ2-1	few	TRBD2	TGTGCCATCACCTCCGGGACTAGCGGTCTCAATGAGCAGTTCTTC	CAITSGTSGLNEQFF
TRBV4-2	TRBJ1-6	once	NA	TGTGCCAGCAGCCAAGATTCCCTCTATAATTCACCCCTCCACTTT	CASSQDSLYNSPLHF
TRBV7-2	TRBJ1-1	NA	NA	TGTGCCAGCAGCTTAAGCCCGACAGGTCGGACTGAAGCTTTCTTT	CASSLSPTGRTEAFF
TRBV5-4	TRBJ1-1	NA	TRBD1	TGTGCCAGCAGCGCGACAGGGGCGCGGACTGAAGCTTTCTTT	CASSATGARTEAFF
TRBV14	TRBJ2-7	once	TRBD2	TGTGCCAGCAGCCAAGCCAGCGGGAACTACGAGCAGTACTTC	CASSQASGNYEQYF
TRBV2	TRBJ1-5	few	NA	TGTGCCAGCAGCCTCCAGGGTGCCAATCAGCCCCAGCATTTT	CASSLQGANQPQHF
TRBV15	TRBJ1-5	few	NA	TGTGCCACCAGCAGCATGGGGGGTCAGCCCCAGCATTTT	CATSSMGGQPQHF
TRBV27	TRBJ2-7	NA	NA	TGTGCCAGCAGTTTATTCGGGGGGCAAGAATACGAGCAGTACTTC	CASSLFGGQEYEQYF
TRBV15	TRBJ1-2	few	NA	TGTGCCACCAGCAATGTGGGCGACAGATTTATCCCCTATGGCTACACCTTC	CATSNVGDRFIPYGYTF
TRBV27	TRBJ2-5	NA	TRBD2	TGTGCCAGCAGTTTTGTAGCGGGAGTCTCCACTCGGTTCCAAGAGACCCAGTACTTC	CASSFVAGVSTRFQETQYF
TRBV5-1	TRBJ2-7	NA	NA	TGCGCCAGCAGCCCCGACAGGCCTATGGTCTCCGAGCAGTACTTC	CASSPDRPMVSEQYF
TRBV2	TRBJ1-2	once	NA	TGTGCCAGCAGTGATACAGGGTTAAAGGGCTACACCTTC	CASSDTGLKGYTF
TRBV2	TRBJ2-4	once	TRBD1	TGTGCCAGCAGTGAAGGTACAGGGGGCTGTTTC	CASSEGTGGCF
TRBV4-3	TRBJ2-7	few	TRBD2	TGCGCCAGCAGCCCCTCCGGGAGGACGGGGGGCTACGAGCAGTACTTC	CASSPSGRTGGYEQYF
TRBV27	TRBJ2-3	NA	TRBD2	TGTGCCAGCAGTTTGACTAGCCCTCGTGGCACAGATACGCAGTATTTT	CASSLTSPRGTDTQYF
TRBV7-9	TRBJ1-4	once	TRBD1	TGTGCCAGCAGTTCCCACGGGACAGGATATGAAAAACTGTTTTTT	CASSSHGTGYEKLFF